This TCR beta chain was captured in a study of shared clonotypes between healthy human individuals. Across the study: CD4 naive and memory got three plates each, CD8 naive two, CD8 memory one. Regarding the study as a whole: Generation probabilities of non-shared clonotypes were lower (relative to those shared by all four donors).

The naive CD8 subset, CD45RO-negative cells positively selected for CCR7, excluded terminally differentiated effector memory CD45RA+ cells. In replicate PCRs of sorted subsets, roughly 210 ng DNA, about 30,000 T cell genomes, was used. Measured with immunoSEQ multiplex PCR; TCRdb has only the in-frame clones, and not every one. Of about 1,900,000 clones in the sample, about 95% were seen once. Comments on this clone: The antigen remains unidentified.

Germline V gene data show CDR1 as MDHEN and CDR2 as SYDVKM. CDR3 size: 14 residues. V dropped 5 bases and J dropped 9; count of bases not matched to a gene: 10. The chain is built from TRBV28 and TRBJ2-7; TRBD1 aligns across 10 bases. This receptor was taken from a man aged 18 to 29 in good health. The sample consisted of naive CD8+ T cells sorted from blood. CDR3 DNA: TGTGCCAGCAGTCTGCGGGGACAGGGGAGGGTGCAGTACTTC. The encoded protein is CASSLRGQGRVQYF.